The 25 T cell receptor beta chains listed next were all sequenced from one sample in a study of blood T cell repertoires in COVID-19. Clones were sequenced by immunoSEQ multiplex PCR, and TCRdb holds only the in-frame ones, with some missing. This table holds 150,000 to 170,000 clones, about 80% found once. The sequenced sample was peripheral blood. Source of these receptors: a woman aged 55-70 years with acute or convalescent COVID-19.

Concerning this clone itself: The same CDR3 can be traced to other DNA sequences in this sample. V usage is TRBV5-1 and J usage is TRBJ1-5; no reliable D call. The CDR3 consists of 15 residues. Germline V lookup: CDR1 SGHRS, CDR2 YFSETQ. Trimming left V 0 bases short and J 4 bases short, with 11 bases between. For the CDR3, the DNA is TGCGCCAGCAGCTTGGACCCAGGTGGGAATCAGCCCCAGCATTTT. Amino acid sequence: CASSLDPGGNQPQHF.

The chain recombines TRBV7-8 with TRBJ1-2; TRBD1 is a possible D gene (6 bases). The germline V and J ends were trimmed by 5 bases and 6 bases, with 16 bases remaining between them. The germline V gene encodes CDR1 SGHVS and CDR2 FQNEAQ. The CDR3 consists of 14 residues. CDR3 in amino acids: CASSKNTGRDGYTF. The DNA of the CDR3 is TGTGCCAGCAGCAAAAACACAGGGAGAGATGGCTACACCTTC.

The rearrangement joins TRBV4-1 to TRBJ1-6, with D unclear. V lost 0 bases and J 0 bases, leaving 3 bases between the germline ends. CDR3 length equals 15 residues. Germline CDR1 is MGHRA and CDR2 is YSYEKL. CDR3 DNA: TGCGCCAGCAGCCAAGAGAGCTCCTATAATTCACCCCTCCACTTT. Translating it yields CASSQESSYNSPLHF.

The CDR3, as DNA: TGTGCCAGTAGTATAGGGCAAGGGAGCACTGAAGCTTTCTTT. It yields the protein CASSIGQGSTEAFF. The V and J genes are TRBV19 and TRBJ1-1, with D unresolved. The germline V gene has CDR1 LNHDA and CDR2 SQIVND (reference sequence). The V and J ends lost 1 base and 4 bases respectively, with 10 bases between them. This CDR3 region has 14 residues.

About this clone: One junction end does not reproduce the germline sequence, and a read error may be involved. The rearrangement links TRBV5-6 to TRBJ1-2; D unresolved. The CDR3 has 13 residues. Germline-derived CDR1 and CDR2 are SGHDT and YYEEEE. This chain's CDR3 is CASNLFANYGYTF. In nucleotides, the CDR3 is TGTGCCAGCAACTTGTTCGCTAACTATGGCTACACCTTC.

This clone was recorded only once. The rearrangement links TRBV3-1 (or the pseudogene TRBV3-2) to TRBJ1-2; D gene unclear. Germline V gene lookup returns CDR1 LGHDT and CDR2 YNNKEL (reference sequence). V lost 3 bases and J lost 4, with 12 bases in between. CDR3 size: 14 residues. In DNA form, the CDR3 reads TGTGCCAGCAGCCAGGCCGGGGTCTCCTATGGCTACACCTTC. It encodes CASSQAGVSYGYTF.

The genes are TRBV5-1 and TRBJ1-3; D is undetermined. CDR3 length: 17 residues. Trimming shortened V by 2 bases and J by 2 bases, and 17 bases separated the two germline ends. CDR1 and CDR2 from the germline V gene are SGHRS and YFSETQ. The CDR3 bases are TGCGCCAGCAGCTTTGCCCCGGTCGGAGGCACTGGAAACACCATATATTTT. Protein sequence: CASSFAPVGGTGNTIYF.

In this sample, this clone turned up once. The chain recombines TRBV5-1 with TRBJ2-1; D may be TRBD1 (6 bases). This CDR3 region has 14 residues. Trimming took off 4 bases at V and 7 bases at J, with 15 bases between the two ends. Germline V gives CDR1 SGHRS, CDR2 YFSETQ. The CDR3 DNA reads TGCGCCAGCAGCCGCTCAGGACAGAGGAATGAGCAGTTCTTC. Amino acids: CASSRSGQRNEQFF.

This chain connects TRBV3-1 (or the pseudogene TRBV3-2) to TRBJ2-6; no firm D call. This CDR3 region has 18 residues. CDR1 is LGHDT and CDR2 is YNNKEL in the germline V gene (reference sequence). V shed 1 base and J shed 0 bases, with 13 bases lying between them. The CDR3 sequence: CASSQVNFLSSGANVLTF. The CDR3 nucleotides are TGTGCCAGCAGCCAAGTAAACTTCCTAAGCTCTGGGGCCAACGTCCTGACTTTC.

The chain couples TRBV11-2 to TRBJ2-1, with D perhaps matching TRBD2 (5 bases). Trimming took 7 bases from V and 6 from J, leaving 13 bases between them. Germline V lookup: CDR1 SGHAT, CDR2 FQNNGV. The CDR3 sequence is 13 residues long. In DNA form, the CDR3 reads TGTGCCAGCAAGGCGGGCGGGTTCAATGAGCAGTTCTTC. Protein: CASKAGGFNEQFF.

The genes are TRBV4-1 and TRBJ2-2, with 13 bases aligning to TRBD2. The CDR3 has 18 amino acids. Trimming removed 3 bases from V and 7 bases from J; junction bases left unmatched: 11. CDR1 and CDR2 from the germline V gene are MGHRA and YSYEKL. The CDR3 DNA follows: TGCGCCAGCAGCCAGGCGGGACTAGCGGGGCCTCGAGGCGGGGAGCTGTTTTTT. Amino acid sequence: CASSQAGLAGPRGGELFF.

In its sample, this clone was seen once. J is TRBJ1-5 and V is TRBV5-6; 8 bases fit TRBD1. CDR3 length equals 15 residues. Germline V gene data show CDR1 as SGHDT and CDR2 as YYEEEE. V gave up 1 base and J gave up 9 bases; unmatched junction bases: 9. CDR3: CASSLYGQGIRPQHF. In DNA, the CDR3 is TGTGCCAGCAGCTTGTATGGACAGGGAATACGGCCCCAGCATTTT.

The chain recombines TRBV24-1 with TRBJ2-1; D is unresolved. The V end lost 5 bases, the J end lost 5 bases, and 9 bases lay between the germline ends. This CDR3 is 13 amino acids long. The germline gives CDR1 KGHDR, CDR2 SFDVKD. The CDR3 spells CATSGELNNEQFF. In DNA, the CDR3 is TGTGCCACCAGTGGCGAACTTAACAATGAGCAGTTCTTC.

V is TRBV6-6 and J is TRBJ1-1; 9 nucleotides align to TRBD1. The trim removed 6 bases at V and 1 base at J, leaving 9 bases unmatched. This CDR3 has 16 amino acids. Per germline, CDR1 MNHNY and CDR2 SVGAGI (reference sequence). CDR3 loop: CASSKTGGSKNTEAFF. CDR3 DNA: TGTGCCAGCAGCAAGACAGGGGGAAGTAAGAACACTGAAGCTTTCTTT.

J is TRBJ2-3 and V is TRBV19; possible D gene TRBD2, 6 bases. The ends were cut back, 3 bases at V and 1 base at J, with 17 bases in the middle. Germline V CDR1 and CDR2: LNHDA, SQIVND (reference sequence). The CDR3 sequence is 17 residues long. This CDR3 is CASSIRRASVGTDTQYF. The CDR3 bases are TGTGCCAGTAGTATTCGGAGGGCTAGTGTAGGCACAGATACGCAGTATTTT.

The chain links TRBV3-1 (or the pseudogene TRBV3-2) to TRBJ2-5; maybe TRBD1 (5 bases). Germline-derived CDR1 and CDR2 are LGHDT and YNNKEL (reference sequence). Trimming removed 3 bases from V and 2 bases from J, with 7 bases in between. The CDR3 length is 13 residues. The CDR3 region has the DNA TGTGCCAGCAGCCAGACAGAACAAGAGACCCAGTACTTC. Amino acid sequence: CASSQTEQETQYF.

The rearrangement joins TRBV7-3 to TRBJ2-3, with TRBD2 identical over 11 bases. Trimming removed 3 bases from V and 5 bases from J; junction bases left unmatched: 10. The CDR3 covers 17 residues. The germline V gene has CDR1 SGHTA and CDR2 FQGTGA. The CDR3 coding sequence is TGTGCCAGCAGCTTCCTTTCTAGCGGGGGGCGAGGAGATACGCAGTATTTT. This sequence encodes CASSFLSSGGRGDTQYF.

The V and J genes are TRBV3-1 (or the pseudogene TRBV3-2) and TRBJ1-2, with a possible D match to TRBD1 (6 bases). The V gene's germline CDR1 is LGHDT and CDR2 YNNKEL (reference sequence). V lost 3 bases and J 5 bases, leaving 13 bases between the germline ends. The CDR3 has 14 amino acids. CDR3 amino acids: CASSQGAALYGYTF. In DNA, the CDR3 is TGTGCCAGCAGCCAGGGGGCGGCCCTTTATGGCTACACCTTC.

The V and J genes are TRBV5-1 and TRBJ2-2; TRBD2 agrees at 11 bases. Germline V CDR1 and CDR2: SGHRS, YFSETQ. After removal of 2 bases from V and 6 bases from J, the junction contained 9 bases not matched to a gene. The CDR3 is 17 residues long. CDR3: CASSLMGLAASAGELFF. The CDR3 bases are TGCGCCAGCAGCTTAATGGGACTAGCGGCGAGTGCCGGGGAGCTGTTTTTT.

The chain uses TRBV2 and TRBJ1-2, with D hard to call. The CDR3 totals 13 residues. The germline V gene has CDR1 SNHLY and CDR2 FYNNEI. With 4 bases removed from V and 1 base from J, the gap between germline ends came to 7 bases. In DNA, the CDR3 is TGTGCCAGCAGTGGACACAATAACTATGGCTACACCTTC. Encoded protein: CASSGHNNYGYTF.

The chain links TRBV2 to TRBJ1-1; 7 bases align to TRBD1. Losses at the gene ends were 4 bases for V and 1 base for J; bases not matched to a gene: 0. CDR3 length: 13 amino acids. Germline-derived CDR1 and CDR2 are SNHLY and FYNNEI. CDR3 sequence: CASSGDRNTEAFF. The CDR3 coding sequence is TGTGCCAGCAGTGGGGACAGGAACACTGAAGCTTTCTTT.

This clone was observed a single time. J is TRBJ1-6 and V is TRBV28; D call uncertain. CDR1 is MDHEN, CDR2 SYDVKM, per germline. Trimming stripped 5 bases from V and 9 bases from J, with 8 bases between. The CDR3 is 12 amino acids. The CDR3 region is CASSPVGSPLHF. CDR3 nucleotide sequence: TGTGCCAGCAGTCCCGTCGGTTCACCCCTCCACTTT.

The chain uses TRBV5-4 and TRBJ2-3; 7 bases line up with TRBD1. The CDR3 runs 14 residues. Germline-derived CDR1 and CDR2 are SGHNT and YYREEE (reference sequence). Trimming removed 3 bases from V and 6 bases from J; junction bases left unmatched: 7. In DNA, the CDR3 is TGTGCCAGCAGCTCGAGAAAACAGGGGGATACGCAGTATTTT. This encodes CASSSRKQGDTQYF. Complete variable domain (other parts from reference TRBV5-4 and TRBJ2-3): ETGVTQSPTHLIKTRGQQVTLRCSSQSGHNTVSWYQQALGQGPQFIFQYYREEENGRGNFPPRFSGLQFPNYSSELNVNALELDDSALYLCASSSRKQGDTQYFGPGTRLTVL.

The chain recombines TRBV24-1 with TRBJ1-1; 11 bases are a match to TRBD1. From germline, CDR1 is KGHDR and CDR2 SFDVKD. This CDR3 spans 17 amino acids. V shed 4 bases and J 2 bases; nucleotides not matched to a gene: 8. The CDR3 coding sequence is TGTGCCACCAGTGACCCCTGGACAGGGGGCGCAAACACTGAAGCTTTCTTT. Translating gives CATSDPWTGGANTEAFF.

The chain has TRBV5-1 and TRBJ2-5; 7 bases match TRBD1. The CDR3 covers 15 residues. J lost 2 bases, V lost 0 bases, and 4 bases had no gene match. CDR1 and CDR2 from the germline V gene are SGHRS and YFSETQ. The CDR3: CASSLARGQQETQYF. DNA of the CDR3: TGCGCCAGCAGCTTGGCGAGGGGACAGCAAGAGACCCAGTACTTC.